The 16 T cell receptor beta chains given below trace back to one sample, sequenced in a study of radiation and T cells in renal cell carcinoma. The repertoire was sequenced with immunoSEQ multiplex PCR; TCRdb's copy has only in-frame clones and lacks some. This table holds 160,000 or so clones, 87% found once. The sample's time point: blood 2 weeks post-SBRT. Noted treatment: 15 Gy SBRT to primary tumor, nephrectomy 4 weeks later. Sequences were derived from blood, sampled from a patient whose treatment included radiotherapy and nephrectomy. The receptor source for this set is a woman between 50 and 59 years old with renal cell carcinoma.

The chain is built from TRBV6-1 and TRBJ1-4, with TRBD1 identical over 10 bases. The germline CDR1 and CDR2 sequences are MNHNS and SASEGT. Germline trimming cut 4 bases from V and 6 bases from J; bases unmatched to any gene: 5. The CDR3 extends over 15 amino acids. The CDR3 sequence is CASSATGTGDEKLFF. The CDR3 DNA reads as TGTGCCAGCAGTGCTACCGGGACAGGGGATGAAAAACTGTTTTTT.

The CDR3 DNA follows: TGCGCCAGCAGTGCTACAGGAGTCCGAAACACCATATATTTT. This translates into CASSATGVRNTIYF. The V call is TRBV10-2, the J call TRBJ1-3; TRBD1 is a possible D gene (5 bases). In germline, CDR1 is WSHSY, CDR2 SAAADI. V was pared by 4 bases and J by 5 bases, with 12 bases between. The CDR3 extends over 14 amino acids.

The rearrangement joins TRBV14 to TRBJ2-1; TRBD1 matches at 8 bases. Germline V lookup: CDR1 SGHDN, CDR2 FVKESK. Germline trimming cut 5 bases from V and 12 bases from J; bases unmatched to any gene: 6. This CDR3 has 12 residues. The CDR3: CASSSDRGSQFF. DNA for the CDR3: TGTGCCAGCAGCAGCGACAGGGGATCGCAGTTCTTC.

The chain links TRBV19 to TRBJ1-1; 7 bases line up with TRBD1. V was clipped by 2 bases and J by 3 bases; unmatched bases: 3. Germline V gives CDR1 LNHDA, CDR2 SQIVND (reference sequence). The CDR3 is made up of 14 amino acids. This CDR3 is CASSIPTGDTEAFF. The CDR3 coding sequence is TGTGCCAGTAGTATACCTACAGGGGACACTGAAGCTTTCTTT.

The chain recombines TRBV6-5 with TRBJ1-1; D perhaps matches TRBD1 (6 bases). CDR1 is MNHEY, CDR2 SVGAGI, per germline. The CDR3 extends over 15 amino acids. Trimming removed 6 bases from V and 4 bases from J, with 18 bases in between. Here the CDR3 DNA reads TGTGCCAGCAGCAGGGGACAACCTTTGAGCACTGAAGCTTTCTTT. Its protein is CASSRGQPLSTEAFF.

The rearrangement uses TRBV7-9 and TRBJ1-4, with D uncertain. Trimming shortened V by 3 bases and J by 7 bases, and 12 bases separated the two germline ends. The CDR3 loop spans 14 amino acids. Germline values: CDR1 SEHNR, CDR2 FQNEAQ (reference sequence). This CDR3 is CASSFRAASEKLFF. The CDR3 DNA reads as TGTGCCAGCAGCTTTCGCGCAGCTAGTGAAAAACTGTTTTTT.

The V call is TRBV7-2, the J call TRBJ2-3; 7 nucleotides line up with TRBD2. Germline CDR1 reads SGHTA; CDR2 reads FQGNSA. The V segment lost 0 bases and the J segment 0 bases; nucleotides outside the gene matches: 9. This CDR3 has 18 amino acids. CDR3 nucleotides: TGTGCCAGCAGCTTAGCGATCGGGCGGGGGTTGAGCACAGATACGCAGTATTTT. Translating it yields CASSLAIGRGLSTDTQYF.

This clone was picked up one time. In DNA form, the CDR3 reads TGTGCCAGCAGCTTAGTAGGGGGGGGAGATCAGCCCCAGCATTTT. Amino acid sequence: CASSLVGGGDQPQHF. The chain uses TRBV7-2 and TRBJ1-5, with a weak D call TRBD1 (6 bases). The CDR3 runs 15 residues. Trimming removed 1 base from V and 5 bases from J, with 12 bases in between. Germline V CDR1 and CDR2: SGHTA, FQGNSA.

This chain connects TRBV12-5 to TRBJ2-3; D could derive from TRBD1 or TRBD2 (6 bases each). There are 16 residues in the CDR3. V was shortened by 6 bases and J by 4 bases, with 20 bases between the two germline ends. Looked up from germline, CDR1 is LGHNT and CDR2 is FRNRAP. The CDR3 region is CASGPVRGVKADTQYF. For the CDR3, the DNA is TGTGCTAGTGGACCGGTAAGGGGGGTGAAAGCAGATACGCAGTATTTT. Complete variable domain (other parts from reference TRBV12-5 and TRBJ2-3): DARVTQTPRHKVTEMGQEVTMRCQPILGHNTVFWYRQTMMQGLELLAYFRNRAPLDDSGMPKDRFSAEMPDATLATLKIQPSEPRDSAVYFCASGPVRGVKADTQYFGPGTRLTVL.

The V call is TRBV7-6, the J call TRBJ1-3; no clear D. Germline CDR1 reads SGHVS; CDR2 reads FNYEAQ. The CDR3 has 13 amino acids. Trimming removed 5 bases from V and 0 bases from J, with 5 bases in between. Here the CDR3 reads CASSRDSGNTIYF. In nucleotides, the CDR3 is TGTGCCAGCAGCAGAGACTCTGGAAACACCATATATTTT.

V and J are TRBV5-1 and TRBJ1-3; D unclear. V lost 3 bases and J lost 1, with 23 bases in between. The CDR3 sequence is 19 residues long. Germline CDR1 is SGHRS and CDR2 is YFSETQ. In DNA, the CDR3 is TGCGCCAGCAGCTACCAGGCCCCTCGTCTCCTCCAATCTGGAAACACCATATATTTT. It translates to CASSYQAPRLLQSGNTIYF.

The CDR3 nucleotides read TGTGCCAGCAGCTTGGAACAGGGAAACACTGAAGCTTTCTTT. Protein product: CASSLEQGNTEAFF. V and J are TRBV5-4 and TRBJ1-1, with D possibly matching TRBD1 (6 bases). Trimming shortened V by 0 bases and J by 2 bases, and 8 bases separated the two germline ends. The CDR3 spans 14 residues. Germline CDR1 SGHNT, CDR2 YYREEE (reference sequence).

The chain couples TRBV7-9 to TRBJ2-7, with TRBD1 matching 7 bases. With 3 bases clipped from V and 3 bases from J, the junction kept 5 bases outside the gene matches. CDR3 size: 14 residues. The germline CDR1 and CDR2 sequences are SEHNR and FQNEAQ (reference sequence). The chain's CDR3 is CASSLPGTVYEQYF. The CDR3 nucleotides read TGTGCCAGCAGCTTGCCTGGGACAGTCTACGAGCAGTACTTC.

The CDR3 reads CASSETEEMRPGLNYGYTF. The DNA for the CDR3 is TGTGCCAGCAGTGAAACCGAAGAGATGAGACCGGGCCTCAACTATGGCTACACCTTC. The V call is TRBV2, the J call TRBJ1-2; D gene unclear. The CDR3 extends over 19 amino acids. Trimming removed 2 bases at V and 2 bases at J, with 24 bases between. Per germline, CDR1 SNHLY and CDR2 FYNNEI.

This clone was counted at least ten times. V and J are TRBV7-9 and TRBJ1-1; D is uncertain. This CDR3 has 13 residues. V lost 3 bases and J 1 base, leaving 6 bases between the germline ends. Germline-derived CDR1 and CDR2 are SEHNR and FQNEAQ (reference sequence). The CDR3 loop reads CASSFNRNTEAFF. CDR3 sequence (DNA): TGTGCCAGCAGCTTTAACCGGAACACTGAAGCTTTCTTT.

This sequence joins TRBV12-5 and TRBJ1-3; TRBD1 agrees at 10 bases. Losses at the gene ends were 5 bases for V and 3 bases for J; bases not matched to a gene: 4. Germline V gene data show CDR1 as LGHNT and CDR2 as FRNRAP. The CDR3 consists of 15 residues. The CDR3 nucleotides are TGTGCTAGTGGTGTAGGACAGGGGGATGGAAACACCATATATTTT. Encoded protein: CASGVGQGDGNTIYF.